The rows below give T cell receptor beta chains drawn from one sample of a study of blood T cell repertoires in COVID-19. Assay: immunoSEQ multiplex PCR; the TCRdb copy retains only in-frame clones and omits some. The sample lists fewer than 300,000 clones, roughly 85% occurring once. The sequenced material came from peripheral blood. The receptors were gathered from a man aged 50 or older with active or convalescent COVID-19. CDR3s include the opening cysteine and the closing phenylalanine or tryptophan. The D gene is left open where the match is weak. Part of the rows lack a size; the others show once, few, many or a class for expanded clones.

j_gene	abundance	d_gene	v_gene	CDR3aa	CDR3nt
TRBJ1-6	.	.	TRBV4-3	CASSPSRGHYNSPLHF	TGCGCCAGCAGCCCCTCTAGGGGACACTATAATTCACCCCTCCACTTT
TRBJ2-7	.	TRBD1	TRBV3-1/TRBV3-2	CASSLGLTGGEQYF	TGTGCCAGCAGCTTGGGGCTTACAGGGGGCGAGCAGTACTTC
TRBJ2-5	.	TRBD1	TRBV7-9	CASSLWTGEKETQYF	TGTGCCAGCAGCCTATGGACAGGCGAGAAAGAGACCCAGTACTTC
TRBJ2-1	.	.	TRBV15	CATSVGRGSYNEQFF	TGTGCCACCAGCGTCGGAAGGGGCTCCTACAATGAGCAGTTCTTC
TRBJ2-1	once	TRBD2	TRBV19	CASSTRLFGGRASISYNEQFF	TGTGCCAGTAGTACCCGACTCTTTGGCGGGAGGGCCTCTATCTCCTACAATGAGCAGTTCTTC
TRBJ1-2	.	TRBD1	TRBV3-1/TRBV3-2	CASSQEGTGGGYGYTF	TGTGCCAGCAGCCAAGAAGGGACAGGGGGCGGCTATGGCTACACCTTC
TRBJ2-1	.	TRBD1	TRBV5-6	CASSLVGTGGINEQFF	TGTGCCAGCAGCTTGGTCGGGACAGGGGGGATCAATGAGCAGTTCTTC
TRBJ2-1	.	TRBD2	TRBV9	CASSIQTSGDEQFF	TGTGCCAGCAGCATCCAGACTAGCGGGGATGAGCAGTTCTTC
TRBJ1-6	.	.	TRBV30	CAWSRGGSGYNSPLHF	TGTGCCTGGTCTAGAGGTGGGTCCGGCTATAATTCACCCCTCCACTTT
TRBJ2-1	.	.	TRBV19	CASSPGGSYNEQFF	TGTGCCAGTAGTCCCGGGGGCTCCTACAATGAGCAGTTCTTC
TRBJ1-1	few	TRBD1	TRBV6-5	CASSYSQGFMNTEAFF	TGTGCCAGCAGTTACTCACAGGGGTTCATGAACACTGAAGCTTTCTTT
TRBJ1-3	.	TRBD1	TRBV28	CASRPGTDNTIYF	TGTGCCAGCAGGCCCGGGACAGATAACACCATATATTTT
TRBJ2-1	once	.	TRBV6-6	CASSPKTGSTNEQFF	TGTGCCAGCAGCCCCAAGACCGGGTCGACCAATGAGCAGTTCTTC
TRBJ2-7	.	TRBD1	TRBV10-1	CASSKQGAYEQYF	TGCGCCAGCAGTAAACAGGGGGCCTACGAGCAGTACTTC
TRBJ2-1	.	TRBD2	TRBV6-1	CASSGTRLASSYNEQFF	TGTGCCAGCAGTGGCACTCGACTAGCAAGCTCCTACAATGAGCAGTTCTTC
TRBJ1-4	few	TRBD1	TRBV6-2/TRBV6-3	CASSSRDSLEKLFF	TGTGCCAGCAGTTCCCGGGACAGCTTGGAAAAACTGTTTTTT
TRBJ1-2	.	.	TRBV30	CAWSVGGYYGYTF	TGTGCCTGGAGTGTAGGAGGGTACTATGGCTACACCTTC
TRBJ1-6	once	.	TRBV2	CASSAGTWIPPLHF	TGTGCCAGCAGTGCTGGGACTTGGATTCCGCCCCTCCACTTT
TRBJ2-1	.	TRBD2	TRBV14	CASSQGGTSGIYEQFF	TGTGCCAGCAGCCAAGGCGGGACTAGCGGGATATATGAGCAGTTCTTC
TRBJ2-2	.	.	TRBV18	CASSPRWEDNTGELFF	TGTGCCAGCTCACCTAGGTGGGAGGACAACACCGGGGAGCTGTTTTTT
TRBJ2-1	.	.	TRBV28	CASSPLQGGRNEQFF	TGTGCCAGCAGTCCGCTACAGGGAGGGAGAAATGAGCAGTTCTTC
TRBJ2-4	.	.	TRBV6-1	CASSEASRLAKNIQYF	TGTGCCAGCAGTGAAGCTAGCCGACTAGCCAAAAACATTCAGTACTTC
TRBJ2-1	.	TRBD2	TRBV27	CASSFLAGGRSYNEQFF	TGTGCCAGCAGTTTTTTAGCGGGAGGGCGGTCCTACAATGAGCAGTTCTTC
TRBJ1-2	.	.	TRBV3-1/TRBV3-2	CASSRKTPQTNYGYTF	TGTGCCAGCAGCCGAAAAACCCCACAGACTAACTATGGCTACACCTTC
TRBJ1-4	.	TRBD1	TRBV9	CASSVYPGQGYEKLFF	TGTGCCAGCAGCGTGTATCCGGGACAGGGGTATGAAAAACTGTTTTTT
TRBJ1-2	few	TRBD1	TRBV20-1	CSSTGGGGYTF	TGCAGTTCGACAGGGGGAGGAGGCTACACCTTC
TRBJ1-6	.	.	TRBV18	CASSAGGNSPLHF	TGTGCCAGCTCAGCCGGGGGGAATTCACCCCTCCACTTT
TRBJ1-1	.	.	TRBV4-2	CASGQGHRDLEAFF	TGTGCCAGCGGCCAGGGACACCGAGACCTTGAAGCTTTCTTT
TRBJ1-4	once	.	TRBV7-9	CASSLDGREGEKLFF	TGTGCCAGCAGCTTAGATGGCAGGGAAGGCGAAAAACTGTTTTTT
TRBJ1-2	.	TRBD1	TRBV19	CASSIEYRGRFGYTF	TGTGCCAGTAGTATAGAATACAGGGGGCGATTTGGCTACACCTTC
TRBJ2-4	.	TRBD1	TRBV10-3	CATKSGTGKGDIQYF	TGTGCCACCAAGTCCGGGACAGGGAAGGGAGACATTCAGTACTTC
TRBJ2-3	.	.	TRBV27	CASSFGGRGTDTQYF	TGTGCCAGCAGTTTTGGCGGCAGGGGCACAGATACGCAGTATTTT
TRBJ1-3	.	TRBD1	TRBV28	CASSLPGQGSSGNTIYF	TGTGCCAGCAGTTTACCGGGACAGGGTAGCTCTGGAAACACCATATATTTT
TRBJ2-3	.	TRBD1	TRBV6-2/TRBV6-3	CASSFRQGGDTQYF	TGTGCCAGCAGTTTCAGACAGGGCGGGGATACGCAGTATTTT
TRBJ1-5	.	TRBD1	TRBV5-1	CASSSDRDQPQHF	TGCGCCAGCAGCTCCGACAGGGATCAGCCCCAGCATTTT
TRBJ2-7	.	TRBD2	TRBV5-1	CASSAGLAGSREQYF	TGCGCCAGCAGCGCGGGACTAGCGGGGAGCAGAGAGCAGTACTTC
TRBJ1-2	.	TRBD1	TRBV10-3	CAISGGQGGSYGYTF	TGTGCCATCAGTGGAGGACAGGGGGGAAGTTATGGCTACACCTTC
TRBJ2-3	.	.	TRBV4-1	CASSQDDRGASGSPDTQYF	TGCGCCAGCAGCCAAGATGACAGGGGGGCTAGCGGGAGTCCAGATACGCAGTATTTT
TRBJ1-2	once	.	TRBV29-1	CSVVLPDSRGRGYTF	TGCAGCGTTGTACTCCCGGACAGTCGGGGACGTGGCTACACCTTC
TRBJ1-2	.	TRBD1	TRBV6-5	CASKRTGPYGYTF	TGTGCCAGCAAGAGGACAGGGCCATATGGCTACACCTTC
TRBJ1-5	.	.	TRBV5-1	CASRRGGGDNQPQHF	TGCGCCAGCAGGCGAGGGGGAGGGGACAATCAGCCCCAGCATTTT
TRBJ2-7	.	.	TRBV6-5	CASSYMSAGRQYF	TGTGCCAGCAGTTACATGTCCGCCGGGAGGCAGTACTTC
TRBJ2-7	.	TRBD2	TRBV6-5	CATGVAGGYEQYF	TGTGCCACGGGGGTAGCGGGTGGATACGAGCAGTACTTC
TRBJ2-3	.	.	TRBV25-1	CASSPRRGTDTQYF	TGTGCCAGCAGTCCGAGGCGCGGGACAGATACGCAGTATTTT
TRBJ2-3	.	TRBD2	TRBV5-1	CASSLAFSRASGITDTQYF	TGCGCCAGCAGCTTGGCCTTCTCGAGGGCTAGCGGGATCACAGATACGCAGTATTTT
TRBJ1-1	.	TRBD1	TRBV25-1	CASSARQGRTNTEAFF	TGTGCCAGCAGTGCACGACAGGGGCGGACGAACACTGAAGCTTTCTTT
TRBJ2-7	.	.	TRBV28	CASSLSGSSYEQYF	TGTGCCAGCAGTTTAAGCGGAAGTTCCTACGAGCAGTACTTC
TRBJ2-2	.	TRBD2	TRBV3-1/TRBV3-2	CASSQVQGLAGGPGPAPGELFF	TGTGCCAGCAGCCAGGTTCAGGGACTAGCGGGAGGGCCCGGGCCAGCCCCCGGGGAGCTGTTTTTT
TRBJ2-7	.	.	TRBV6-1	CASSEVESEQYF	TGTGCCAGCAGTGAAGTGGAGTCCGAGCAGTACTTC
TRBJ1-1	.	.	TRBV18	CASRGQGMNTEAFF	TGTGCCAGCCGTGGTCAGGGAATGAACACTGAAGCTTTCTTT
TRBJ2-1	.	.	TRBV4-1	CASSQDQAGNNEQFF	TGCGCCAGCAGCCAAGATCAGGCGGGAAACAATGAGCAGTTCTTC
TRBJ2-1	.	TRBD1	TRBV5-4	CASSWGTGSLGNEQFF	TGTGCCAGCAGCTGGGGGACAGGGTCTTTAGGCAATGAGCAGTTCTTC
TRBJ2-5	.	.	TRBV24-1	CATSAPGSETQYF	TGTGCCACCAGTGCACCAGGGTCAGAGACCCAGTACTTC
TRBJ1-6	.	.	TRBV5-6	CASSPPGMWGSPLHF	TGTGCCAGCAGCCCACCCGGGATGTGGGGTTCACCCCTCCACTTT
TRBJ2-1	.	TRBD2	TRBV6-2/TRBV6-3	CASIPGGGAEQFF	TGTGCCAGCATCCCGGGAGGGGGAGCTGAGCAGTTCTTC
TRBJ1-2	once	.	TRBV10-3	CAISEGGDGYTF	TGTGCCATCAGTGAGGGAGGCGATGGCTACACCTTC
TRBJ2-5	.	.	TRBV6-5	CASRIHGGTQYF	TGTGCCAGCAGGATACACGGGGGGACCCAGTACTTC
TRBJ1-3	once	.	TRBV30	CAWSPTGTRSGNTIYF	TGTGCCTGGAGTCCGACAGGTACCAGGTCTGGAAACACCATATATTTT
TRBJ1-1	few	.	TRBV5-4	CASTTPSGLTEAFF	TGTGCCAGCACAACGCCATCAGGGTTAACTGAAGCTTTCTTT
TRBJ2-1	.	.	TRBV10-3	CAISEDNYNEQFF	TGTGCCATCAGTGAGGACAACTACAATGAGCAGTTCTTC